The present T cell receptor beta chain was sequenced within a study of control samples from healthy donors and cancer patients. The V gene's germline CDR1 is ENHRY and CDR2 SYGVKD. CDR3 length equals 13 residues. V shed 3 bases and J shed 2 bases, with 7 bases lying between them. TCRdb keeps only in-frame clones here, not all; method: immunoSEQ multiplex PCR. This table has around 130,000 clones, about 88% appearing once. Sample: blood. The TCR originated in a man in his forties or fifties in good health. The rearrangement links TRBV10-3 to TRBJ2-5, with unresolved D. DNA for the CDR3: TGTGCCATCAGTGAAGATACGCAAGAGACCCAGTACTTC. It translates to CAISEDTQETQYF.